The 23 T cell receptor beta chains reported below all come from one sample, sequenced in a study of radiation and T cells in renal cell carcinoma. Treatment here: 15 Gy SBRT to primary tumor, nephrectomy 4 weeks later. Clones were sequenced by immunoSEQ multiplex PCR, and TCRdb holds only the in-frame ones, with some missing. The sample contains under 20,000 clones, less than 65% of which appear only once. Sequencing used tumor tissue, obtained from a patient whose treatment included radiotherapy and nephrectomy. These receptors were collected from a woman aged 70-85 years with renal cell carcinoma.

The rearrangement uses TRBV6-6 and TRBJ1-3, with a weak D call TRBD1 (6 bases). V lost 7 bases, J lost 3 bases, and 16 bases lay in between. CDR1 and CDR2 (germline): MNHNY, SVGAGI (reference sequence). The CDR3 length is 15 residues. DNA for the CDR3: TGTGCCAGCACCCCCCCGGGGGCGGATGGAAACACCATATATTTT. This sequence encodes CASTPPGADGNTIYF.

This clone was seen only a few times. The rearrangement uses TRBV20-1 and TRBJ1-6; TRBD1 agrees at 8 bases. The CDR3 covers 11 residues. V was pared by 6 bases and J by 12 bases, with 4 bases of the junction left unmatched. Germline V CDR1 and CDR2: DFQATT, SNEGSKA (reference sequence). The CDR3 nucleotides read TGCAGTGCCAAGACAGGGGTACCCCTCCACTTT. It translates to CSAKTGVPLHF.

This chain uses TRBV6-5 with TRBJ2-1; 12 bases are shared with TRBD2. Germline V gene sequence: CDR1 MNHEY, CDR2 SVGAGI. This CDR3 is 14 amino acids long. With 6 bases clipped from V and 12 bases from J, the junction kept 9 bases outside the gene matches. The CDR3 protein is CASRVTSGGRGQFF. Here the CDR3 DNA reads TGTGCCAGCAGGGTGACTAGCGGGGGCCGGGGGCAGTTCTTC.

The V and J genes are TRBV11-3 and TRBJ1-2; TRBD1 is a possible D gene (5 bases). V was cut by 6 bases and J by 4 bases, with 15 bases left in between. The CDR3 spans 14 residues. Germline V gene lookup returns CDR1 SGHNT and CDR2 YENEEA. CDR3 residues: CASSPFTGGYGYTF. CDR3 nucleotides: TGTGCCAGCAGTCCTTTCACAGGCGGCTATGGCTACACCTTC. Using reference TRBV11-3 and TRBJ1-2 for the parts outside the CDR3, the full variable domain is EAGVVQSPRYKIIEKKQPVAFWCNPISGHNTLYWYLQNLGQGPELLIRYENEEAVDDSQLPKDRFSAERLKGVDSTLKIQPAELGDSAVYLCASSPFTGGYGYTFGSGTRLTVV.

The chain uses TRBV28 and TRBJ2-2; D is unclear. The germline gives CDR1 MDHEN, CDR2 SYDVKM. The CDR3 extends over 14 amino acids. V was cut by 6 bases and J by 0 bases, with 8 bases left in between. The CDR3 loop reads CASRQHPNTGELFF. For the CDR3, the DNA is TGTGCCAGCAGACAGCACCCGAACACCGGGGAGCTGTTTTTT.

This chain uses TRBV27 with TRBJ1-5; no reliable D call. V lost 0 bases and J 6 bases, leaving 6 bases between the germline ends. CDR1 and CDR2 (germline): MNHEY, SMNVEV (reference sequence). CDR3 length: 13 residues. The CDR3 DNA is TGTGCCAGCAGTTTATCGGTGGTTCAGCCCCAGCATTTT. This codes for CASSLSVVQPQHF.

CDR3 nucleotide sequence: TGTGCCAGCAGTCCTCGACAGGGCTCCTACGAGCAGTACTTC. Translation gives CASSPRQGSYEQYF. The chain couples TRBV6-1 to TRBJ2-7; 7 nucleotides align to TRBD1. CDR1 MNHNS and CDR2 SASEGT come from the germline V gene. V was clipped by 5 bases and J by 0 bases; unmatched bases: 4. The CDR3 runs to 14 residues.

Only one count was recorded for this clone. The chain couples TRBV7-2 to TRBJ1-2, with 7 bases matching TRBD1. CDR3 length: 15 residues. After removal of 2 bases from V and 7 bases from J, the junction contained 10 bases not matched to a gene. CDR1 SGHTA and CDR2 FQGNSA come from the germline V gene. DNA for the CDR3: TGTGCCAGCAGCTTAACCTCACAGACAGGGTCTGGCTACACCTTC. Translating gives CASSLTSQTGSGYTF. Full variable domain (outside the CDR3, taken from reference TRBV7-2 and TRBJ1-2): GAGVSQSPSNKVTEKGKDVELRCDPISGHTALYWYRQSLGQGLEFLIYFQGNSAPDKSGLPSDRFSAERTGGSVSTLTIQRTQQEDSAVYLCASSLTSQTGSGYTFGSGTRLTVV.

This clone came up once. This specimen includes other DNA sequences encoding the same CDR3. The CDR3 sequence: CASSPQETQYF. CDR3 sequence (DNA): TGTGCCAGCTCACCCCAAGAGACCCAGTACTTC. The chain combines TRBV18 with TRBJ2-5; D remains unclear. The germline V gene encodes CDR1 KGHSH and CDR2 LQKENI. Trimming stripped 3 bases from V and 1 base from J, with 0 bases between. The CDR3 loop spans 11 amino acids.

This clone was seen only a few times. This CDR3 reads CASTELAGGLADTQYF. DNA for the CDR3: TGTGCCAGCACCGAACTAGCGGGGGGGCTTGCAGATACGCAGTATTTT. The chain is built from TRBV5-8 and TRBJ2-3; 13 bases agree with TRBD2. Trimming took 6 bases from V and 4 from J; bases not matched to a gene: 8. Per the germline V gene, CDR1 is SGHTS and CDR2 is YDEGEE. This CDR3 has 16 residues.

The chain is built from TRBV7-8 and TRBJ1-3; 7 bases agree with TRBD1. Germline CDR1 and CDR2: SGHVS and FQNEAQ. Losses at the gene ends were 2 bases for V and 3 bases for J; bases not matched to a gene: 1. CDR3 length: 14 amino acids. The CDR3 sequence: CASSLHRGGNTIYF. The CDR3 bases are TGTGCCAGCAGCTTACACAGGGGTGGAAACACCATATATTTT. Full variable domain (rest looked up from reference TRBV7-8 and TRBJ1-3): GAGVSQSPRYKVAKRGQDVALRCDPISGHVSLFWYQQALGQGPEFLTYFQNEAQLDKSGLPSDRFFAERPEGSVSTLKIQRTQQEDSAVYLCASSLHRGGNTIYFGEGSWLTVV.

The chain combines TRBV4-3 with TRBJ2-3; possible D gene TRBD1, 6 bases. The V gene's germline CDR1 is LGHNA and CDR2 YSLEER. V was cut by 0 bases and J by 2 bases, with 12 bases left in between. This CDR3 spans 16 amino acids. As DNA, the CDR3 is TGCGCCAGCAGCCAAGAACCAGGGGCGTACACAGATACGCAGTATTTT. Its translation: CASSQEPGAYTDTQYF.

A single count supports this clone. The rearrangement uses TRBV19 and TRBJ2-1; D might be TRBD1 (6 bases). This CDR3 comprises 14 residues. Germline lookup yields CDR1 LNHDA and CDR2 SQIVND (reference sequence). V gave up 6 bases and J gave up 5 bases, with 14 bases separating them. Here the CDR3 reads CASRGQGIDNEQFF. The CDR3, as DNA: TGTGCCAGTAGAGGGCAGGGGATCGACAATGAGCAGTTCTTC.

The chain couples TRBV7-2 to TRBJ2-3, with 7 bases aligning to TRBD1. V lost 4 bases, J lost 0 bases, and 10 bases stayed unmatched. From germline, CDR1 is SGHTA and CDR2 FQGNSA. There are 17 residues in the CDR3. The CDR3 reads CASSWGNRGASTDTQYF. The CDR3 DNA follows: TGTGCCAGCAGCTGGGGAAACAGGGGAGCTAGCACAGATACGCAGTATTTT.

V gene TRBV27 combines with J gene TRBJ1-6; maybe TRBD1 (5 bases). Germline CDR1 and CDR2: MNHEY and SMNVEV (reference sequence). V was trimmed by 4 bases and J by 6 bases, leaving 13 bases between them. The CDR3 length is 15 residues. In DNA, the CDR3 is TGTGCCAGCAGTTCGCGGGCAGGGCTTAATTCACCCCTCCACTTT. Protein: CASSSRAGLNSPLHF.

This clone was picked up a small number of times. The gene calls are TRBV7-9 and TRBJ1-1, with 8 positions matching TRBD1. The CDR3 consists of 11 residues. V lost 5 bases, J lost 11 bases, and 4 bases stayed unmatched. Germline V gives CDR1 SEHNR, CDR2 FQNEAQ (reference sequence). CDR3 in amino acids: CASSPQGEAFF. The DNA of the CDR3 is TGTGCCAGCAGCCCACAGGGGGAGGCTTTCTTT.

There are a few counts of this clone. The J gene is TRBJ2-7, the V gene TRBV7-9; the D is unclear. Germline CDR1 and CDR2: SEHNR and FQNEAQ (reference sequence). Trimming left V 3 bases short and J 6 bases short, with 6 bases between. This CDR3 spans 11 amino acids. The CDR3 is CASSLGPEQYF. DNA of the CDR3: TGTGCCAGCAGCTTGGGTCCCGAGCAGTACTTC.

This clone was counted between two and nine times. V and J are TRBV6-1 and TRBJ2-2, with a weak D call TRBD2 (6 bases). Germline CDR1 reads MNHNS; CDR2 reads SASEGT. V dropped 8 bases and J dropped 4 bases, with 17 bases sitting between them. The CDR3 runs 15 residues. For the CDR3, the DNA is TGTGCCAGCGGCCCCTACGGGGGACCCACCGGGGAGCTGTTTTTT. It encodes CASGPYGGPTGELFF.

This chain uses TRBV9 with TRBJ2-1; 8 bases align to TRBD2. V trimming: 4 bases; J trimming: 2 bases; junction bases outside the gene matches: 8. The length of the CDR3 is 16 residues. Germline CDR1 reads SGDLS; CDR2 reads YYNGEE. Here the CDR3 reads CASSSRGGQPYNEQFF. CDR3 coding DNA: TGTGCCAGCAGCTCCCGGGGGGGCCAACCCTACAATGAGCAGTTCTTC.

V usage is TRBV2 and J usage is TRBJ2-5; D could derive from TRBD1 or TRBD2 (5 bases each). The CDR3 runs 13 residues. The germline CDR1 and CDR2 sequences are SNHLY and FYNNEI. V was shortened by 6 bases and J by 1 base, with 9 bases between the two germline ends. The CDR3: CASSDGTQETQYF. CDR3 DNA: TGTGCCAGCAGCGATGGGACCCAAGAGACCCAGTACTTC.

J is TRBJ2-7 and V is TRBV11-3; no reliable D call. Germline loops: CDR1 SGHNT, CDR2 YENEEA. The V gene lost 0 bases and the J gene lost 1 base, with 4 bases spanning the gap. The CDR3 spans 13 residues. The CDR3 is CASSLDVSYEQYF. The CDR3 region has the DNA TGTGCCAGCAGCTTAGATGTGTCCTACGAGCAGTACTTC. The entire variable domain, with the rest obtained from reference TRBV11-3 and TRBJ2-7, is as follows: EAGVVQSPRYKIIEKKQPVAFWCNPISGHNTLYWYLQNLGQGPELLIRYENEEAVDDSQLPKDRFSAERLKGVDSTLKIQPAELGDSAVYLCASSLDVSYEQYFGPGTRLTVT.

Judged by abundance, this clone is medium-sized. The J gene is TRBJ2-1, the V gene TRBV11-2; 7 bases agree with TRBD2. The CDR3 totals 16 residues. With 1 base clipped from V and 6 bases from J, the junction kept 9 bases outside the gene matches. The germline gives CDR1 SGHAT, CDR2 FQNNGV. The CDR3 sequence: CASSLAWRGNVNEQFF. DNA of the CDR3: TGTGCCAGCAGCTTAGCGTGGCGGGGGAACGTCAATGAGCAGTTCTTC.

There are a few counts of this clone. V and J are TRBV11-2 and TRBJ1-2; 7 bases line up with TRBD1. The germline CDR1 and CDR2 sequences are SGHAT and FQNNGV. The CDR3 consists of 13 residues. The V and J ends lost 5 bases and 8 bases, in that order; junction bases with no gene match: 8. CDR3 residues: CASSLGGTYGYTF. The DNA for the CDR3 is TGTGCCAGCAGCCTAGGGGGCACCTACGGCTACACCTTC.